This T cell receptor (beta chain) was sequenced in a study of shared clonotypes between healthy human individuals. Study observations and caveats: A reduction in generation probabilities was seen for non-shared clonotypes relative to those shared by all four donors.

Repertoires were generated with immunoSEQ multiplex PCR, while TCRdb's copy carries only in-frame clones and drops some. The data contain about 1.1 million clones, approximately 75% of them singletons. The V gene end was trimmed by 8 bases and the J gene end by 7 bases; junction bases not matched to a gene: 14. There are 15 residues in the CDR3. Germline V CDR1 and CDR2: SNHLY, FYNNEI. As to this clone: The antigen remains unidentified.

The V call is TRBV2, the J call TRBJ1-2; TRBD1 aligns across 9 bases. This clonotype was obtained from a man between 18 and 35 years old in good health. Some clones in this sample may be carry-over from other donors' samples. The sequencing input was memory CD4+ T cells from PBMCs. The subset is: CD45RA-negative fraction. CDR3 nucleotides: TGTGCCAGCCTGCCCCCGGGACAGGGAGACGGTGGCTACACCTTC. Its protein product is CASLPPGQGDGGYTF.